This T cell receptor (beta chain) was sequenced in a study of T cell responses to AZD1222 COVID-19 vaccine. The data were produced by immunoSEQ multiplex PCR, yet TCRdb's version contains in-frame clones alone and is incomplete. Of approximately 110,000 clones in the sample, 88% were seen once. CDR3 size: 14 residues. CDR1 is SGHNT and CDR2 is YYREEE in the germline V gene (reference sequence). V lost 6 bases, J lost 4 bases, and 14 bases lay in between. The receptor was derived from an adult who received the AZD1222 COVID-19 vaccine. The input for sequencing was peripheral blood, taken 28 days after the second AZD1222 dose. The gene calls are TRBV5-4 and TRBJ1-3, with D perhaps TRBD1 (5 bases). The CDR3 loop reads CASTNRQSGNTIYF. Here the CDR3 DNA reads TGTGCCAGCACCAACAGACAGTCAGGAAACACCATATATTTT.